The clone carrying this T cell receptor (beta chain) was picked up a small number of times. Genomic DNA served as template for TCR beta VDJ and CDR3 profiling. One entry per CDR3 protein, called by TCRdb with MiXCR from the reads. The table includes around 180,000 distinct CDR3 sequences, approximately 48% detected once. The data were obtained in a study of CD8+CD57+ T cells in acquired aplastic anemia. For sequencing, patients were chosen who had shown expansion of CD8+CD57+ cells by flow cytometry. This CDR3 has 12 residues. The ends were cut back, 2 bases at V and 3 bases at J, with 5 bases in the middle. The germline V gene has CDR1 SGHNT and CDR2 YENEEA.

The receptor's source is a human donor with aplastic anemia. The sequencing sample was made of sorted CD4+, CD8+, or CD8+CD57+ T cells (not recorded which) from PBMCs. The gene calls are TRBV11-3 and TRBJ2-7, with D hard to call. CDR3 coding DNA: TGTGCCAGCAGCTTACTGAACTACGAGCAGTACTTC. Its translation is CASSLLNYEQYF.